The 19 T cell receptor beta chains in this list originate from one sample, sequenced in a study of post-analysis software for immune sequencing data. Their antigens are not known. The study, taken as a whole, reports: TRBV5-6, TRBV5-1 and TRBV20-1 were among roughly five TRBV segments more frequent in patients than controls.

Unique molecular identifiers were present in the TCR beta cDNA libraries. Via MiXCR, TCRdb re-called the PCR reads, giving one row per CDR3 protein. The data hold roughly 700,000 distinct CDR3 sequences, with roughly 30% observed a single time. The specimen sequenced was blood. These receptors came from a girl aged 10 to 17 with multiple sclerosis.

This clonotype was counted between two and nine times. This rearrangement joins TRBV6-5 to TRBJ2-1, with TRBD2 matching over 9 bases. The germline V gene has CDR1 MNHEY and CDR2 SVGAGI. The V segment lost 5 bases and the J segment 8 bases; nucleotides outside the gene matches: 10. The CDR3 is made up of 15 amino acids. CDR3 coding DNA: TGTGCCAGCAGTCCTATGAGCGGGAGGTTCCATGAGCAGTTCTTC. This sequence encodes CASSPMSGRFHEQFF.

V is TRBV7-9 and J is TRBJ2-3; perhaps TRBD2 as D (6 bases). This CDR3 is built from 15 residues. Germline V gene data show CDR1 as SEHNR and CDR2 as FQNEAQ (reference sequence). Trimming pared 8 bases from V and 0 bases from J, leaving 15 bases between. The CDR3 loop reads CASPGEAASTDTQYF. The CDR3 DNA reads as TGTGCCAGCCCCGGGGAGGCGGCTAGCACAGATACGCAGTATTTT.

The chain couples TRBV5-1 to TRBJ1-2, with 7 positions matching TRBD1. This CDR3 is built from 14 residues. Unmatched junction bases numbered 7, after V lost 0 bases and J lost 8 bases. Germline V lookup: CDR1 SGHRS, CDR2 YFSETQ. Written as DNA, the CDR3 is TGCGCCAGCAGCTTGGGGACAGGCCCCGGCGGCTACACCTTC. Translation: CASSLGTGPGGYTF.

J is TRBJ1-1 and V is TRBV28; weak D call: TRBD1 (6 bases). The CDR3 is 17 amino acids. V lost 1 base and J lost 1, with 16 bases in between. Germline V lookup: CDR1 MDHEN, CDR2 SYDVKM. The CDR3 sequence is CASSLFVGALRNTEAFF. The CDR3 DNA sequence: TGTGCCAGCAGTTTATTTGTGGGGGCTCTAAGGAACACTGAAGCTTTCTTT.

Comment on this clonotype: Germline is not matched at one junction end, which may reflect a read error. The chain employs TRBV7-2 and TRBJ1-2; D unresolved. This CDR3 has 12 amino acids. Germline V gene data show CDR1 as SGHTA and CDR2 as FQGNSA. The CDR3 coding sequence is TGTGCCAGCAGCTTAGTATCAGGTGGCTGCACCTTC. As protein: CASSLVSGGCTF.

A remark on this clonotype: The junction and the germline gene differ at one end; a read error may be behind it. The gene calls are TRBV3-1 and TRBJ2-7; 9 bases agree with TRBD2. CDR1 and CDR2 (germline): LGHDT, YNNKEL (reference sequence). CDR3 length equals 19 residues. In DNA, the CDR3 is TGTGCCAGCAGCGAATACTCGACTAGCGGCCTAGCGGGTCAAGAGACCCAGTACTTT. It translates to CASSEYSTSGLAGQETQYF.

V gene TRBV20-1 combines with J gene TRBJ2-2; 7 bases are a match to TRBD1. The CDR3 totals 16 residues. Germline values: CDR1 DFQATT, CDR2 SNEGSKA (reference sequence). Unmatched junction bases numbered 8, after V lost 4 bases and J lost 0 bases. In DNA form, the CDR3 reads TGCAGTGCTACCCGGGACAGTCTCGCGAACACCGGGGAGCTGTTTTTT. Translated: CSATRDSLANTGELFF.

On this clonotype: A much larger clone lies one base from this, so it may be a read error. The V and J genes are TRBV5-5 and TRBJ2-5; D is ambiguous. Germline V CDR1 and CDR2: SGHKS, YYEKEE (reference sequence). The CDR3 covers 14 residues. V was trimmed by 4 bases and J by 1 base, leaving 11 bases between them. The CDR3 spells CASSPRPTQETQYF. DNA of the CDR3: TGTGCCAGCAGCCCACGGCCGACCCAAGAGACCCAGTACTTC.

Worth noting for this clonotype: One end of the junction does not line up with germline, which may come from a read error. The V gene is TRBV24-1, the J gene TRBJ2-5; 7 positions agree with TRBD1. Germline values: CDR1 KGHDR, CDR2 SFDVKD. The CDR3 has 16 amino acids. CDR3 region: CAISDRKQGWQETQYF. The CDR3 DNA reads as TGTGCCATCAGTGACCGAAAACAGGGGTGGCAAGAGACCCAGTACTTC.

V and J are TRBV6-5 and TRBJ1-1, with 9 bases identical to TRBD1. With V trimmed by 6 bases and J by 6 bases, 11 bases remained unmatched. The V gene's germline CDR1 is MNHEY and CDR2 SVGAGI. CDR3 size: 15 residues. CDR3 nucleotide sequence: TGTGCCAGCAGATTCACAACAGGGGGCATGGCTGAAGCTTTCTTT. Translation gives CASRFTTGGMAEAFF.

The chain links TRBV4-1 to TRBJ1-1; possibly TRBD1 for D (5 bases). CDR1 is MGHRA, CDR2 YSYEKL, per germline. Trimming stripped 1 base from V and 1 base from J, with 13 bases between. CDR3 size: 16 residues. DNA of the CDR3: TGCGCCAGCAGCCAAGCTCTTCTGGGACGGAACACTGAAGCTTTCTTT. It yields the protein CASSQALLGRNTEAFF.

In this sample, this clonotype turned up a few times. The V and J genes are TRBV20-1 and TRBJ2-5; the match to TRBD2 covers 10 bases. Looked up from germline, CDR1 is DFQATT and CDR2 is SNEGSKA (reference sequence). The CDR3 spans 14 residues. Trimming at V came to 7 bases and at J to 9 bases, leaving 14 bases not matched to a gene. The CDR3 is CSVPPTSGQGAQYF. In DNA, the CDR3 is TGCAGTGTCCCCCCGACTAGCGGGCAGGGGGCCCAGTACTTC.

The chain combines TRBV5-1 with TRBJ2-1; 10 bases agree with TRBD2. The ends lost 0 bases at V and 2 bases at J; junction bases unmatched: 11. The germline V gene encodes CDR1 SGHRS and CDR2 YFSETQ. This CDR3 spans 19 amino acids. CDR3 in DNA: TGCGCCAGCAGCTTGGTTCTCGGTAGCGGGGGGTTAGCCTACAATGAGCAGTTCTTC. Its translation: CASSLVLGSGGLAYNEQFF. The full variable domain, rest sourced from reference TRBV5-1 and TRBJ2-1, is KAGVTQTPRYLIKTRGQQVTLSCSPISGHRSVSWYQQTPGQGLQFLFEYFSETQRNKGNFPGRFSGRQFSNSRSEMNVSTLELGDSALYLCASSLVLGSGGLAYNEQFFGPGTRLTVL.

The chain couples TRBV27 to TRBJ1-1; no reliable D call. CDR1 is MNHEY and CDR2 is SMNVEV in the germline V gene (reference sequence). This CDR3 spans 16 amino acids. Trimming shortened V by 5 bases and J by 3 bases, and 19 bases separated the two germline ends. This CDR3 is CASSTPSRTGYTEAFF. For the CDR3, the DNA is TGTGCCAGCAGTACACCTAGTAGGACGGGTTACACTGAAGCTTTCTTT.

The genes are TRBV5-1 and TRBJ2-7, with 7 bases lining up with TRBD2. V was pared by 6 bases and J by 5 bases, with 8 bases of the junction left unmatched. Looked up from germline, CDR1 is SGHRS and CDR2 is YFSETQ. The CDR3 spans 13 residues. The CDR3 DNA follows: TGCGCCAGCACGCGGTCGGGGGGAAACGAGCAGTACTTC. Translating it yields CASTRSGGNEQYF.

This chain uses TRBV4-3 with TRBJ2-1; D possibly matches TRBD1 or TRBD2 (5 bases each). CDR1 and CDR2 (germline): LGHNA, YSLEER. V gave up 0 bases and J gave up 10 bases, with 16 bases separating them. The CDR3 is 15 residues long. The CDR3 DNA reads TGCGCCAGCAGCCAAGATAAGTGGGGGTTCTACGAGCAGTTCTTC. Protein product: CASSQDKWGFYEQFF.

The chain's CDR3 is CSVARGPADTQYF. CDR3 nucleotide sequence: TGCAGCGTTGCCAGGGGGCCCGCAGATACGCAGTATTTT. V and J are TRBV29-1 and TRBJ2-3; TRBD1 aligns across 8 bases. In germline, CDR1 is SQVTM, CDR2 ANQGSEA. The CDR3 is made up of 13 amino acids. V shed 4 bases, J shed 4 bases, and the junction held 4 bases outside the gene matches.

This clonotype was seen a few times. V gene TRBV10-3 combines with J gene TRBJ2-7; D unclear. Germline-derived CDR1 and CDR2 are ENHRY and SYGVKD. The CDR3 contains 12 residues. V was shortened by 5 bases and J by 3 bases, with 8 bases between the two germline ends. For the CDR3, the DNA is TGTGCCATCAGTACCGGATTCTACGAGCAGTACTTC. It encodes CAISTGFYEQYF.

This clonotype has only one observation. This chain uses TRBV27 with TRBJ2-7; D is ambiguous. Trimming took 6 bases from V and 0 from J, leaving 12 bases between them. Germline CDR1 and CDR2: MNHEY and SMNVEV (reference sequence). This CDR3 is 14 amino acids long. The CDR3 DNA is TGTGCCAGCAGCCTGACAATCCTCTCCTACGAGCAGTACTTC. As protein: CASSLTILSYEQYF.